This TCR beta chain derives from a study of T cell responses to AZD1222 COVID-19 vaccine. Here immunoSEQ multiplex PCR was the method, and the copy in TCRdb shows in-frame clones only, minus some. The repertoire holds roughly 100,000 clones, with roughly 88% as singletons. With V trimmed by 1 base and J by 2 bases, 3 bases remained unmatched. CDR3 length: 15 residues. CDR1 MDHEN and CDR2 SYDVKM come from the germline V gene. The V gene is TRBV28, the J gene TRBJ2-7, with 9 bases identical to TRBD1. The source is an adult in good health. The specimen was peripheral blood, collected on day 0 of AZD1222 vaccination. CDR3 in amino acids: CASSLSWDRAYEQYF. The CDR3 DNA reads as TGTGCCAGCAGTTTATCGTGGGACAGGGCCTACGAGCAGTACTTC.